What follows describes a single T cell receptor (beta chain). This clone is a singleton in its sample. Its specific antigen is unknown. Base qualities are not recorded, but no much larger clone differs from it by a single base. Library prep was done by the immunoSEQ multiplex PCR assay. Sourced from immuneACCESS, this table was stored by TCRdb with only in-frame sequences that have V and J called. A share of the clones is absent; for the studies checked, an unresolved V gene accounts for under half, and the remainder has no known explanation. The sample profile shows approximately 100,000 clones; about 87% of them were found once. The ten largest make up 1.6% of the sample. This sample was included in a study of T cells after somatic rescue of genetic block (TCRdb year 2020). General notes on the study: What the study looked at was long-term robustness, specifically in a T-cell system that came about through somatic rescue of a genetic block in T-cell development.

The germline V gene gives CDR1 as SGHTA and CDR2 as FQGNSA. The CDR3, from cysteine to phenylalanine, totals 14 residues. Only the CDR3 region is kept as DNA, spanning 42 bases read in frame from base 1. V and J lose 5 bases and 3 bases, and a span of 13 bases separates them. The sequenced material came from peripheral blood mononuclear cells (PBMCs). Recombination connected TRBV7-2 to TRBJ1-1, with no confident D gene call. This TCR was recovered from a woman aged 18-35 years. The CDR3 is CASSQDNSHTEAFF. The DNA is as follows: TGTGCCAGCAGCCAAGATAACTCCCACACTGAAGCTTTCTTT.